This T cell receptor beta chain is drawn from a study of OX40 agonist ivuxolimab in advanced cancers. The wider study: While on treatment, patients had intravenous ivuxolimab at 0.01 to 10 mg/kg every 2 weeks. It was permissible to have had prior anti-PD-1, anti-PD-L1 or anti-CTLA-4 therapy, and over 35% had some.

V trimming: 7 bases; J trimming: 6 bases; junction bases outside the gene matches: 3. Germline CDR1 and CDR2: SQVTM and ANQGSEA. This CDR3 is built from 11 residues. Method: immunoSEQ multiplex PCR; TCRdb's copy keeps in-frame clones and lacks some. The profile shows 91,000 or so clones, around 94% of them singletons. The TCR sequence derives from an adult with an advanced solid tumor such as melanoma, head and neck, liver or kidney cancer. The material sequenced was CD4+ or CD8+ T cells sorted from blood, taken in a trial of the OX40 agonist ivuxolimab. The chain recombines TRBV29-1 with TRBJ2-3; 8 nucleotides agree with TRBD1. For the CDR3, the DNA is TGCAGCGCTGCAGGGGGCGATACGCAGTATTTT. Its protein is CSAAGGDTQYF.